This TCR beta chain was identified in a study of shared clonotypes between healthy human individuals. CD45RO-negative, CCR7-positively selected cells formed the naive CD8 fraction, excluding terminally differentiated effector memory CD45RA+ cells. General study results and limits: Several donors showed sharing of about 4.7% of naive CD4 clonotypes. Despite large depth, sorted-subset datasets appeared incompletely sequenced. Naive subsets, compared against memory subsets, generally had larger estimated richness values.

Germline CDR1 is SEHNR and CDR2 is FQNEAQ (reference sequence). CDR3 length equals 15 residues. Trimming cost V 5 bases and J 2 bases; bases outside gene matches: 4. Generated by immunoSEQ multiplex PCR, the TCRdb table keeps only in-frame clones and is missing some. The sample consists of millions of clones, 85% to 95% of them appearing once. Regarding this clone: Its specificity is not known. This same CDR3 is encoded by further DNA sequences in the sample.

The clonotype comes from a man younger than 30 in good health. Some clones in this sample may be carry-over from other donors' samples. Material: naive CD8+ T cells from PBMCs. The chain joins TRBV7-9 to TRBJ2-7; 12 bases are a match to TRBD1. The CDR3 reads CASSPRDRGPYEQYF. Here the CDR3 DNA reads TGTGCCAGCAGCCCGCGGGACAGGGGGCCCTACGAGCAGTACTTC.